A selection of T cell receptor beta chains follows, all from one sample in a study of OX40 agonist ivuxolimab in advanced cancers. Method: immunoSEQ multiplex PCR; TCRdb's copy keeps in-frame clones and lacks some. The table shows about 81,000 clones, with about 93% occurring only once. Material: CD4+ or CD8+ T cells sorted from blood, obtained in a trial of the OX40 agonist ivuxolimab. The receptors originated from an adult with an advanced solid tumor such as melanoma, head and neck, liver or kidney cancer. Both conserved end residues are trimmed from each CDR3. D genes are given only for firm matches.

d_gene	v_gene	len	CDR3aa
TRBD1	TRBV7-6	12	ASSSRDRGHEQY
NA	TRBV4-3	12	ASSQDRNYNEQF
TRBD1	TRBV6-5	13	ASSKDRWGNEKLF
NA	TRBV28	13	ASSLTRPPTDTQY
NA	TRBV7-2	12	ASSLLGSTDTQY
NA	TRBV7-8	14	ASSSVNGGTYNEQF
NA	TRBV6-5	11	ATRRGRNTEAF
TRBD2	TRBV19	13	ASNPSGGASDTQY
NA	TRBV6-5	10	ASSAGNTEAF
TRBD1	TRBV19	13	ASSSGGQTNTEAF
NA	TRBV13	13	ASSPDSPNTGELF
NA	TRBV25-1	13	ASSEYIGLAYEQY
TRBD2	TRBV6-6	14	ASSYSGAGIQETQY
NA	TRBV19	15	ASSIDLWGAGANVLT
NA	TRBV10-2	14	ASRENGRTNSYEQY
TRBD2	TRBV7-9	13	ASSLVSGRGNEQF
NA	TRBV7-9	11	ASSLSLLETQY
TRBD2	TRBV7-8	14	ASSLEASGIYNEQF
NA	TRBV4-1	13	ASSQVRVTNTEAF
TRBD2	TRBV7-9	16	ASSPGPSGITSTDTQY
TRBD1	TRBV6-5	12	ASSYLGQGGGYT
TRBD2	TRBV7-6	14	ASSSPTSGGSYEQY
NA	TRBV13	14	ASSLGGSSYNSPLH
NA	TRBV7-9	12	ASSLSDGSYEQY
NA	TRBV28	12	ASSFGRTNTEAF
NA	TRBV9	12	ASSVRRDSYEQY
NA	TRBV4-3	16	ASSQDKVLAQDTDTQY
TRBD1	TRBV29-1	12	SVASGTDFYGYT
TRBD2	TRBV15	14	AGPRSPAREENEQY
TRBD2	TRBV4-2	17	ASSQDEVAGVTSTDTQY
NA	TRBV7-9	12	ASTGEDDQETQY
NA	TRBV6-5	12	ASSYQIPPSEQY
NA	TRBV6-1	12	ATAGGTGGSEQY
NA	TRBV5-4	12	ASSSQGFERGYT
NA	TRBV27	13	ASSSWAGLGEPQH
NA	TRBV28	11	ASSSRGYNEQF
NA	TRBV9	12	ASSVGSAGNIQY
TRBD2	TRBV10-3	10	AITSGSNEQF
NA	TRBV21-1	20	ASSKMREWDRGLGGSNQPQH
NA	TRBV14	9	ASSQGYEQY
TRBD2	TRBV9	13	ASSVGTSRYNEQF
NA	TRBV7-2	11	ASSPPPGDTQY
NA	TRBV7-9	14	ASSSRRAVGTGELF
NA	TRBV28	9	ASTLNNEQF
TRBD1	TRBV2	12	ASKRTQGDEKLF